This TCR beta chain was retrieved from a study of CD8+CD57+ T cells in acquired aplastic anemia. On the study more broadly: An average of approximately 3.4 ug of DNA was obtained from sorted CD4+ and CD8+ cells. Healthy donors gave 11 million or so reads on average for CD4+ cells. Study-wide findings and caveats: Between the patient and control groups, CD8+ Simpson's diversity did not differ significantly.

V lost 1 base and J lost 5, with 17 bases in between. This CDR3 is 16 amino acids long. The germline V gene has CDR1 LGHDT and CDR2 YNNKEL (reference sequence). TCR beta VDJ and CDR3 profiles were obtained from a genomic DNA template. TCRdb analysed the reads with MiXCR anew, one entry per CDR3 protein. The data contain roughly 130,000 distinct CDR3 sequences, around 50% of them seen just once; the ten biggest clones take up roughly 2.5%. This clonotype was seen repeatedly, ten times or more. Antigen unknown. This receptor was obtained from a human donor in good health, serving as a control. Sequenced sample: sorted CD4+, CD8+, or CD8+CD57+ T cells (not recorded which) from PBMCs. The chain uses TRBV3-1 and TRBJ1-2; the D gene is possibly TRBD1 (5 bases). The DNA for the CDR3 is TGTGCCAGCAGCCAAGGGGGTCGGAGGGGCGGGTATGGCTACACCTTC. Its protein product is CASSQGGRRGGYGYTF.